This entry is about one T cell receptor beta chain. The germline CDR1 and CDR2 sequences are SGHTA and FQGNSA. The CDR3 spans 15 residues. Deletions cut 5 bases from V and 4 bases from J, with 17 bases between. This sample's time point: baseline pretreatment blood. The sample's treatment: 15 Gy SBRT to primary tumor, nephrectomy 4 weeks later. These data belong to a study of radiation and T cells in renal cell carcinoma. Assay: immunoSEQ multiplex PCR; the TCRdb copy retains only in-frame clones and omits some. The table shows 130,000 to 150,000 clones, with about 85% occurring only once. This sequence originates from a woman between 70 and 85 years old with renal cell carcinoma. The gene calls are TRBV7-2 and TRBJ2-5; TRBD2 might be the D (5 bases). Material: blood, obtained from a patient whose treatment included radiotherapy and nephrectomy. The CDR3, as DNA: TGTGCCAGCAGCCAATTGGGTAGGGCGGGAGAGACCCAGTACTTC. It translates to CASSQLGRAGETQYF. Drawing the rest from reference TRBV7-2 and TRBJ2-5, the complete variable domain is GAGVSQSPSNKVTEKGKDVELRCDPISGHTALYWYRQSLGQGLEFLIYFQGNSAPDKSGLPSDRFSAERTGGSVSTLTIQRTQQEDSAVYLCASSQLGRAGETQYFGPGTRLLVL.